A selection of T cell receptor beta chains follows, all from one sample in a study of T cell changes during pregnancy in multiple sclerosis. Here immunoSEQ multiplex PCR was the method, and the copy in TCRdb shows in-frame clones only, minus some. The repertoire holds just over 40,000 clones, over 75% seen once, with 5.2% in the top ten. The material was peripheral blood, obtained in the first trimester of pregnancy. The receptors stem from a female donor in good health, enrolled as a control in a pregnancy study. The CDR3 runs from the conserved cysteine through the conserved F or W. The order of the fields is CDR3 length, J gene, clone size, D gene, V gene, CDR3 DNA, CDR3 protein. A D gene is named only where the DNA matches it firmly. A clone size is listed for some rows: how often the clone was seen (once, few, many), or a class if it is expanded.

cdr3_length: 14
j_call: TRBJ2-7
clone_size: NA
d_call: TRBD2
v_call: TRBV28
cdr3_nt: TGTGCCAGCAGTTTGGGGGGGATCTCCTACGAGCAGTACTTC
cdr3_aa: CASSLGGISYEQYF

cdr3_length: 19
j_call: TRBJ2-6
clone_size: NA
d_call: TRBD1
v_call: TRBV19
cdr3_nt: TGTGCCAGTAGTATAGTCGCCGGGACAGACTACTCTGGGGCCAACGTCCTGACTTTC
cdr3_aa: CASSIVAGTDYSGANVLTF

cdr3_length: 14
j_call: TRBJ2-1
clone_size: NA
d_call: TRBD2
v_call: TRBV9
cdr3_nt: TGTGCCAGCAGCGTAGGAGCGGGGGGGCTCGAGCAGTTCTTC
cdr3_aa: CASSVGAGGLEQFF

cdr3_length: 16
j_call: TRBJ2-3
clone_size: NA
d_call: TRBD1
v_call: TRBV7-2
cdr3_nt: TGTGCCAGCAGCTCCCCGCGGGACAGGGAAACAGATACGCAGTATTTT
cdr3_aa: CASSSPRDRETDTQYF

cdr3_length: 17
j_call: TRBJ1-3
clone_size: NA
d_call: TRBD1
v_call: TRBV28
cdr3_nt: TGTGCCAGCAGCCCGACAGTGGACAGGGGAATCGGAAACACCATATATTTT
cdr3_aa: CASSPTVDRGIGNTIYF

cdr3_length: 14
j_call: TRBJ1-4
clone_size: NA
d_call: NA
v_call: TRBV27
cdr3_nt: TGTGCCAGCAGCCCAATACAGGAAGGGGAAAAACTGTTTTTT
cdr3_aa: CASSPIQEGEKLFF

cdr3_length: 18
j_call: TRBJ2-7
clone_size: NA
d_call: TRBD2
v_call: TRBV5-1
cdr3_nt: TGCGCCAGCAGCTCCCTATGGACTAGCGGGAGTCCGAGTTACGAGCAGTACTTC
cdr3_aa: CASSSLWTSGSPSYEQYF

cdr3_length: 16
j_call: TRBJ2-1
clone_size: NA
d_call: TRBD1
v_call: TRBV7-6
cdr3_nt: TGTGCCAGCAGCTTCCGTAGTGGGACAGGGGGCGATGAGCAGTTCTTC
cdr3_aa: CASSFRSGTGGDEQFF

cdr3_length: 16
j_call: TRBJ2-1
clone_size: NA
d_call: TRBD2
v_call: TRBV13
cdr3_nt: TGTGCCAGCAGCTTAGTCCCAGCGGGGGGATTAAATGAGCAGTTCTTC
cdr3_aa: CASSLVPAGGLNEQFF

cdr3_length: 17
j_call: TRBJ2-7
clone_size: NA
d_call: NA
v_call: TRBV19
cdr3_nt: TGTGCCAGTAGTTGGGGCCTCCGGATAGGAATCGGGTACGAGCAGTACTTC
cdr3_aa: CASSWGLRIGIGYEQYF

cdr3_length: 16
j_call: TRBJ1-5
clone_size: NA
d_call: NA
v_call: TRBV1
cdr3_nt: TGCACCAGCAGCCACCCGGGATTCAATAGCAATCAGCCCCAGCATTTT
cdr3_aa: CTSSHPGFNSNQPQHF

cdr3_length: 15
j_call: TRBJ1-1
clone_size: NA
d_call: NA
v_call: TRBV12-5
cdr3_nt: TGTGCTAGTGGTTTAAGATCTGGCCAGAACACTGAAGCTTTCTTT
cdr3_aa: CASGLRSGQNTEAFF

cdr3_length: 15
j_call: TRBJ2-2
clone_size: NA
d_call: NA
v_call: TRBV5-6
cdr3_nt: TGTGCCAGCAGCTTGGGGCAGTTAAACACCGGGGAGCTGTTTTTT
cdr3_aa: CASSLGQLNTGELFF

cdr3_length: 16
j_call: TRBJ2-1
clone_size: NA
d_call: TRBD1
v_call: TRBV5-1
cdr3_nt: TGCGCCAGCACCTTGTGGACAGGGAAGTCCTACAATGAGCAGTTCTTC
cdr3_aa: CASTLWTGKSYNEQFF

cdr3_length: 13
j_call: TRBJ2-1
clone_size: NA
d_call: NA
v_call: TRBV13
cdr3_nt: TGTGCCAGCAGCCCCCGGACAGCTAATGAGCAGTTCTTC
cdr3_aa: CASSPRTANEQFF

cdr3_length: 13
j_call: TRBJ1-5
clone_size: NA
d_call: NA
v_call: TRBV28
cdr3_nt: TGTGCCAGCAGTACAGGGTTAAAACAGCCCCAGCATTTT
cdr3_aa: CASSTGLKQPQHF

cdr3_length: 16
j_call: TRBJ1-5
clone_size: NA
d_call: TRBD1
v_call: TRBV6-1
cdr3_nt: TGTGCCAGCAGTGAGGGACAGGGCTATAGCAATCAGCCCCAGCATTTT
cdr3_aa: CASSEGQGYSNQPQHF

cdr3_length: 15
j_call: TRBJ2-7
clone_size: NA
d_call: TRBD2
v_call: TRBV5-4
cdr3_nt: TGTGCCAGCAGCTTGGCGCTAGCGGGAGGGTACGAGCAGTACTTC
cdr3_aa: CASSLALAGGYEQYF

cdr3_length: 15
j_call: TRBJ2-2
clone_size: NA
d_call: TRBD2
v_call: TRBV10-3
cdr3_nt: TGTGCCATCAGTGCGGGAGCGGGGGCGGCGGGGGAGCTGTTTTTT
cdr3_aa: CAISAGAGAAGELFF

cdr3_length: 16
j_call: TRBJ2-1
clone_size: NA
d_call: NA
v_call: TRBV5-4
cdr3_nt: TGTGCCAGCAACCTATTTGGCAGGGGCTCCTACAATGAGCAGTTCTTC
cdr3_aa: CASNLFGRGSYNEQFF

cdr3_length: 14
j_call: TRBJ2-3
clone_size: NA
d_call: TRBD2
v_call: TRBV28
cdr3_nt: TGTGCCAGCCCTCCCCTAGCGGGTACCCATACGCAGTATTTT
cdr3_aa: CASPPLAGTHTQYF

cdr3_length: 12
j_call: TRBJ2-3
clone_size: NA
d_call: NA
v_call: TRBV7-8
cdr3_nt: TGTGCCAGCAGCCGAGGGACAGATACGCAGTATTTT
cdr3_aa: CASSRGTDTQYF

cdr3_length: 17
j_call: TRBJ2-1
clone_size: NA
d_call: TRBD2
v_call: TRBV14
cdr3_nt: TGTGCCAGCAGCCAAGATCCCCCAGCGGGAGGCTGGAATGAGCAGTTCTTC
cdr3_aa: CASSQDPPAGGWNEQFF

cdr3_length: 16
j_call: TRBJ2-3
clone_size: NA
d_call: NA
v_call: TRBV4-1
cdr3_nt: TGCGCCAGCACCGGCGGCCCCCTTATTTTCACAGATACGCAGTATTTT
cdr3_aa: CASTGGPLIFTDTQYF

cdr3_length: 13
j_call: TRBJ2-1
clone_size: NA
d_call: NA
v_call: TRBV19
cdr3_nt: TGTGCCAGTAAAGAGGGGGCCTACAATGAGCAGTTCTTC
cdr3_aa: CASKEGAYNEQFF

cdr3_length: 12
j_call: TRBJ1-2
clone_size: NA
d_call: NA
v_call: TRBV9
cdr3_nt: TGTGCCAGCAGCGACAGGGCATATGGCTACACCTTC
cdr3_aa: CASSDRAYGYTF

cdr3_length: 16
j_call: TRBJ1-4
clone_size: once
d_call: NA
v_call: TRBV10-2
cdr3_nt: TGCGCCAGCGGGTCCCTAGGGTGGGGCACTAATGAAAAACTGTTTTTT
cdr3_aa: CASGSLGWGTNEKLFF

cdr3_length: 15
j_call: TRBJ2-2
clone_size: NA
d_call: TRBD1
v_call: TRBV12-5
cdr3_nt: TGTGCTAGTGGCTCGACAGGGGGCTACACCGGGGAGCTGTTTTTT
cdr3_aa: CASGSTGGYTGELFF

cdr3_length: 18
j_call: TRBJ2-2
clone_size: NA
d_call: NA
v_call: TRBV10-3
cdr3_nt: TGTGCCATCAGCAAAATCCTTCAGACGGGAGCCTCGGGAGGGGAGCTGTTTTTT
cdr3_aa: CAISKILQTGASGGELFF

cdr3_length: 13
j_call: TRBJ1-2
clone_size: NA
d_call: TRBD1
v_call: TRBV28
cdr3_nt: TGTGCCAGCATTAAACAGGGGAACTATGGCTACACCTTC
cdr3_aa: CASIKQGNYGYTF

cdr3_length: 11
j_call: TRBJ2-2
clone_size: NA
d_call: NA
v_call: TRBV6-5
cdr3_nt: TGTGCCAGCAGTTCCGCGGGGGAGCTGTTTTTT
cdr3_aa: CASSSAGELFF

cdr3_length: 14
j_call: TRBJ1-5
clone_size: NA
d_call: NA
v_call: TRBV15
cdr3_nt: TGTGCCATCAGGGGCAGGGAAGGGGATCAGCCCCAGCATTTT
cdr3_aa: CAIRGREGDQPQHF

cdr3_length: 15
j_call: TRBJ2-2
clone_size: NA
d_call: NA
v_call: TRBV5-1
cdr3_nt: TGCGCCAGCAGCCAAGTGGCCCAAAACACCGGGGAGCTGTTTTTT
cdr3_aa: CASSQVAQNTGELFF

cdr3_length: 14
j_call: TRBJ1-5
clone_size: NA
d_call: TRBD1
v_call: TRBV19
cdr3_nt: TGTGCCAGTAGTACCGCAGGGGGCGGTCAGCCCCAGCATTTT
cdr3_aa: CASSTAGGGQPQHF

cdr3_length: 15
j_call: TRBJ2-3
clone_size: NA
d_call: TRBD1
v_call: TRBV5-1
cdr3_nt: TGCGCCAGCAGCTTCGACAGGGGGCGTATAGATACGCAGTATTTT
cdr3_aa: CASSFDRGRIDTQYF

cdr3_length: 14
j_call: TRBJ1-1
clone_size: NA
d_call: NA
v_call: TRBV7-2
cdr3_nt: TGTGCCAGCAGCCACGGGGGTGCGAACACTGAAGCTTTCTTT
cdr3_aa: CASSHGGANTEAFF

cdr3_length: 15
j_call: TRBJ2-2
clone_size: NA
d_call: TRBD2
v_call: TRBV6-1
cdr3_nt: TGTGCCAGCAGTGAAGATCCTAGCGGTGCAGGGGAGCTGTTTTTT
cdr3_aa: CASSEDPSGAGELFF

cdr3_length: 13
j_call: TRBJ2-7
clone_size: NA
d_call: TRBD1
v_call: TRBV27
cdr3_nt: TGTGCCAGCAGTCGACAGGGCTCCTACGAGCAGTACTTC
cdr3_aa: CASSRQGSYEQYF

cdr3_length: 13
j_call: TRBJ2-7
clone_size: NA
d_call: TRBD2
v_call: TRBV4-3
cdr3_nt: TGCGCCAGCAGCCAAGATAGCGGGTACGAGCAGTACTTC
cdr3_aa: CASSQDSGYEQYF

cdr3_length: 15
j_call: TRBJ2-5
clone_size: NA
d_call: NA
v_call: TRBV28
cdr3_nt: TGTGCCAGCGTGGACAGGGAGGGGGTCCAAGAGACCCAGTACTTC
cdr3_aa: CASVDREGVQETQYF

cdr3_length: 13
j_call: TRBJ1-2
clone_size: NA
d_call: NA
v_call: TRBV6-1
cdr3_nt: TGTGCCAGCAGTGAACAGGGGAGCAGTGGCTACACCTTC
cdr3_aa: CASSEQGSSGYTF

cdr3_length: 18
j_call: TRBJ1-1
clone_size: once
d_call: NA
v_call: TRBV28
cdr3_nt: TGTGCCAGCAGTTCTCTCGGGCTGGGGGGGGGATTGGCCACTGAAGCTTTCTTT
cdr3_aa: CASSSLGLGGGLATEAFF

cdr3_length: 17
j_call: TRBJ1-2
clone_size: NA
d_call: NA
v_call: TRBV21-1
cdr3_nt: TGTGCCAGCAGCAAAGAAAGAGTGGACAAGGCTAACTATGGCTACACCTTC
cdr3_aa: CASSKERVDKANYGYTF

cdr3_length: 15
j_call: TRBJ1-1
clone_size: NA
d_call: NA
v_call: TRBV19
cdr3_nt: TGTGCCAGTAGTACACAGGGTGGAAGGAACACTGAAGCTTTCTTT
cdr3_aa: CASSTQGGRNTEAFF

cdr3_length: 15
j_call: TRBJ2-1
clone_size: NA
d_call: TRBD2
v_call: TRBV11-2
cdr3_nt: TGTGCCAGCAGCCCCAGGACTAGCGGCTCCAATGAGCAGTTCTTC
cdr3_aa: CASSPRTSGSNEQFF

cdr3_length: 13
j_call: TRBJ2-7
clone_size: few
d_call: NA
v_call: TRBV4-1
cdr3_nt: TGCGCCAGCAGTCGCGGGACGTCCTACGAGCAGTACTTC
cdr3_aa: CASSRGTSYEQYF

cdr3_length: 17
j_call: TRBJ1-2
clone_size: NA
d_call: TRBD1
v_call: TRBV12-5
cdr3_nt: TGTGCTAGTGGTTTGAGGGACAGGGGGCCCTATAACTATGGCTACACCTTC
cdr3_aa: CASGLRDRGPYNYGYTF

cdr3_length: 15
j_call: TRBJ1-1
clone_size: few
d_call: TRBD1
v_call: TRBV19
cdr3_nt: TGTGCCAGTAGCCCTCCGGGACAGCGACACACTGAAGCTTTCTTT
cdr3_aa: CASSPPGQRHTEAFF

cdr3_length: 17
j_call: TRBJ1-1
clone_size: once
d_call: TRBD1
v_call: TRBV7-9
cdr3_nt: TGTGCCAGCAGCTCGGGGACAGGGAGCCTGGGTAGCACTGAAGCTTTCTTT
cdr3_aa: CASSSGTGSLGSTEAFF

cdr3_length: 15
j_call: TRBJ1-1
clone_size: NA
d_call: NA
v_call: TRBV12-5
cdr3_nt: TGTGCTAGTGGTTTCAAGACAGCTGATTGGACTGAAGCTTTCTTT
cdr3_aa: CASGFKTADWTEAFF

cdr3_length: 16
j_call: TRBJ1-5
clone_size: NA
d_call: NA
v_call: TRBV28
cdr3_nt: TGTGCCAGCAGTCCCCTTTTGGGGGGTAACAATCAGCCCCAGCATTTT
cdr3_aa: CASSPLLGGNNQPQHF

cdr3_length: 15
j_call: TRBJ2-7
clone_size: NA
d_call: TRBD2
v_call: TRBV6-1
cdr3_nt: TGTGCCAGCAGTGAAGCGGAAGCGGGAGGTGACGAGCAGTACTTC
cdr3_aa: CASSEAEAGGDEQYF

cdr3_length: 17
j_call: TRBJ1-4
clone_size: NA
d_call: TRBD1
v_call: TRBV7-9
cdr3_nt: TGTGCCAGCAGCTCCGGGACAGGGGATATTACTAATGAAAAACTGTTTTTT
cdr3_aa: CASSSGTGDITNEKLFF

cdr3_length: 11
j_call: TRBJ1-5
clone_size: NA
d_call: NA
v_call: TRBV20-1
cdr3_nt: TGCAGTGCTAGAGAGCGTGAGCCCCAGCATTTT
cdr3_aa: CSAREREPQHF

cdr3_length: 15
j_call: TRBJ2-7
clone_size: NA
d_call: TRBD2
v_call: TRBV9
cdr3_nt: TGTGCCAGCAGCCAGGGACTAGCGGGGACCTACGAGCAGTACTTC
cdr3_aa: CASSQGLAGTYEQYF